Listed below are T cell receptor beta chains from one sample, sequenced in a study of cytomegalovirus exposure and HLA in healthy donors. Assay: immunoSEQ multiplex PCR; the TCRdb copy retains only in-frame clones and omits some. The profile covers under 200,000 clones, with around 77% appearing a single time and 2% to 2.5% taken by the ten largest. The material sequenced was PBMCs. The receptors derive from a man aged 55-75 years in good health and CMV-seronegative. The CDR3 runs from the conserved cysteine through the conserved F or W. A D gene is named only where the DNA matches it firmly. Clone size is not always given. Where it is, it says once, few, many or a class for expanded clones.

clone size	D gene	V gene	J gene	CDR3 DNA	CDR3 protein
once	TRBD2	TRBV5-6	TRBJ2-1	TGTGCCAGCAGCTCTTCCAGGACTAGCGGGGTTGGTGAGCAGTTCTTC	CASSSSRTSGVGEQFF
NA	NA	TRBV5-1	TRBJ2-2	TGCGCCAGCACGCGCCAGGGAACTGGGGAGCTGTTTTTT	CASTRQGTGELFF
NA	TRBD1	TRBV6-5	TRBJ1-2	TGTGCCAGCAGCGACAGGGAGTATAACTATGGCTACACCTTC	CASSDREYNYGYTF
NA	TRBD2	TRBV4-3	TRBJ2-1	TGCGCCAGCAGCCAAGATCTAAGGCTAGCGGGAGGCACGGGCGTAGATGAGCAGTTCTTC	CASSQDLRLAGGTGVDEQFF
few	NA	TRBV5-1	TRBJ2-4	TGCGCCAGCAGCTTGTTAGGCGGGGAGGTTCAGTACTTC	CASSLLGGEVQYF
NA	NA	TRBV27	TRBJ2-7	TGTGCCAGCAGACAAGGGGTTTACGAGCAGTACTTC	CASRQGVYEQYF
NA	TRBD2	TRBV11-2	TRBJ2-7	TGTGCCAGCAGCTATCGGACTAGAACCTACGAGCAGTACTTC	CASSYRTRTYEQYF
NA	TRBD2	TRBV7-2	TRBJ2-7	TGTGCCAGCAGCTTAGAAACGAACAGACTAGCGGGAGGTGTGGGGGAGCAGTACTTC	CASSLETNRLAGGVGEQYF
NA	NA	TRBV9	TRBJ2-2	TGTGCCAGCAGCGTAGGGAACCCTACCTCTAGCGAGCTGTTTTTT	CASSVGNPTSSELFF
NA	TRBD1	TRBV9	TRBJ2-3	TGTGCCAGCAGCGTAGATTTGAGACCACAGGGGGCAGATACGCAGTATTTT	CASSVDLRPQGADTQYF
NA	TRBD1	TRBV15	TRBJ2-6	TGTGCCACCAGCAGAGGGCAGGGGGTGGGCTCTGGGGCCAACGTCCTGACTTTC	CATSRGQGVGSGANVLTF
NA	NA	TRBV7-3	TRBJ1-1	TGTGCCAGCAGCTTAAAAGGGAGGAACACTGAAGCTTTCTTT	CASSLKGRNTEAFF
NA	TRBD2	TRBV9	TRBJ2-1	TGTGCCAGCAGCGTTCGCGCTAGCGGGAGAGGGGATGAGCAGTTCTTC	CASSVRASGRGDEQFF
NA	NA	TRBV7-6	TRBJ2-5	TGTGCCAGCAGCTTAGGGGCGGGGGCGCAAGAGACCCAGTACTTC	CASSLGAGAQETQYF
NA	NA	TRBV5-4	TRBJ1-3	TGTGCCAGCAGCCTCAGGACTACTGGAAACACCATATATTTT	CASSLRTTGNTIYF
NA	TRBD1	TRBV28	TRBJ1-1	TGTGCCAGCAACGCCGCAGGGGGCGCGAGGGGAGCTTTCTTT	CASNAAGGARGAFF
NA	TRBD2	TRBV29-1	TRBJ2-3	TGCAGCGTTGTCCCGGGGGGGGGACCCTCGAGGGAGACGCAGTATTTT	CSVVPGGGPSRETQYF
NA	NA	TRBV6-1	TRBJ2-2	TGTGTCAGCAACCTCAGGGGTTCGGGGGAGCTGTTTTTT	CVSNLRGSGELFF
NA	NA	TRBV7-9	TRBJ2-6	TGTGCCCCCACCCCGGGATCTTTCTCTGGGGCCAACGTCCTGACTTTC	CAPTPGSFSGANVLTF
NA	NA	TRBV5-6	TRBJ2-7	TGTGCCAGCAGCTTGTATCCGGGGATGGGCGAGCAGTACTTC	CASSLYPGMGEQYF